This entry is about one T cell receptor (beta chain). The data originate from a study of technical replicates of blood from several donors. Clones were read by immunoSEQ multiplex PCR, and TCRdb kept only the in-frame ones, dropping some. The data contain around 72,000 clones, about nine tenths of them singletons. Sequenced sample: T cells isolated from PBMCs. The receptor was derived from a human donor in good health. Some clones in this sample may be carry-over from other donors' samples.

CDR3 protein: CASKGTSGTAYEQYF. CDR3 sequence (DNA): TGTGCCAGCAAAGGGACTAGCGGTACCGCCTACGAGCAGTACTTC. V usage is TRBV6-6 and J usage is TRBJ2-7, with 11 bases lining up with TRBD2. The ends lost 7 bases at V and 2 bases at J; junction bases unmatched: 7. CDR3 length equals 15 residues. The V gene's germline CDR1 is MNHNY and CDR2 SVGAGI (reference sequence).